The next 22 T cell receptor beta chains were all read from a single sample in a study of T-cell memory formation after mild COVID-19. TCRdb re-called the 5' RACE reads with MiXCR, one entry per CDR3 protein. The profile shows 150,000 to 200,000 distinct CDR3 sequences, roughly 15% of them singletons. Sequenced sample: PBMCs or a T cell subset sorted from them (not recorded which). These receptors were obtained from an adult woman who had mild COVID-19 (a few samples of this study predate the infection). Cell type and time point are not known.

Ten or more counts support this clonotype. The chain joins TRBV11-3 to TRBJ2-7; 15 positions agree with TRBD2. Per germline, CDR1 SGHNT and CDR2 YENEEA. The CDR3 runs to 17 residues. Trimming took 5 bases from V and 3 from J; bases not matched to a gene: 8. The CDR3 nucleotides read TGTGCCAGCAGCGCAAGGGGACTAGCGGGAGGAAGCTACGAGCAGTACTTC. Residues: CASSARGLAGGSYEQYF.

The V call is TRBV9, the J call TRBJ2-5; D call uncertain. V was pared by 0 bases and J by 5 bases, with 5 bases between. This CDR3 has 12 amino acids. CDR1 is SGDLS, CDR2 YYNGEE, per germline. The CDR3 sequence is CASSVADETQYF. CDR3 sequence (DNA): TGTGCCAGCAGCGTAGCTGACGAGACCCAGTACTTC.

A few counts support this clonotype. The chain has TRBV7-2 and TRBJ2-7; D tentatively reads TRBD1 or TRBD2 (5 bases each). The V gene's germline CDR1 is SGHTA and CDR2 FQGNSA. This CDR3 is 12 amino acids long. The V gene lost 8 bases and the J gene lost 0 bases, with 8 bases spanning the gap. CDR3 in amino acids: CASEGISYEQYF. The CDR3 coding sequence is TGTGCCAGCGAGGGGATCTCCTACGAGCAGTACTTC.

V is TRBV6-2 or TRBV6-3 and J is TRBJ2-1, with no clear D. Germline loops: CDR1 MNHEY, CDR2 SVGEGT. The CDR3 spans 15 residues. Trimming took off 0 bases at V and 4 bases at J, with 10 bases between the two ends. The CDR3: CASSYSNGIYNEQFF. The DNA of the CDR3 is TGTGCCAGCAGTTACTCGAATGGGATTTACAATGAGCAGTTCTTC.

At least ten counts were recorded for this clonotype. The rearrangement uses TRBV7-8 and TRBJ2-3; D remains ambiguous. Trimming cost V 1 base and J 4 bases, with 9 bases left between them. This CDR3 spans 14 amino acids. Germline CDR1 and CDR2: SGHVS and FQNEAQ. The DNA of the CDR3 is TGTGCCAGCAGCTTAGAAGCCCAACCAGATACGCAGTATTTT. The encoded protein is CASSLEAQPDTQYF.

The chain carries TRBV24-1 and TRBJ2-1, with 8 nucleotides matching TRBD1. Germline CDR1 and CDR2: KGHDR and SFDVKD. The CDR3 sequence is 16 residues long. V lost 3 bases and J lost 9; bases outside the gene matches: 12. The DNA for the CDR3 is TGTGCCACCAGTGATCCCCCCAGGACAGGGAAGGGTGAGCAGTTCTTC. As protein: CATSDPPRTGKGEQFF.

The genes are TRBV20-1 and TRBJ2-7, with D possibly TRBD1 on 6 matching bases. CDR1 is DFQATT, CDR2 SNEGSKA, per germline (reference sequence). The CDR3 runs 14 residues. V was pared by 6 bases and J by 0 bases, with 15 bases between. The CDR3 bases are TGCAGTGCCGCCCCGACAGGCCTCTCCTACGAGCAGTACTTC. It encodes CSAAPTGLSYEQYF.

This clonotype has a handful of counts. This chain joins TRBV7-2 and TRBJ2-1; possibly TRBD1 for D (6 bases). The CDR3 totals 12 residues. The V and J ends lost 3 bases and 7 bases respectively, with 7 bases between them. Germline CDR1 reads SGHTA; CDR2 reads FQGNSA. DNA of the CDR3: TGTGCCAGCAGCTTCGGACAGAATGAGCAGTTCTTC. It is translated as CASSFGQNEQFF. Complete variable domain (other parts from reference TRBV7-2 and TRBJ2-1): GAGVSQSPSNKVTEKGKDVELRCDPISGHTALYWYRQSLGQGLEFLIYFQGNSAPDKSGLPSDRFSAERTGGSVSTLTIQRTQQEDSAVYLCASSFGQNEQFFGPGTRLTVL.

This clonotype was seen at least ten times. The chain couples TRBV12-3 or TRBV12-4 to TRBJ1-1, with unresolved D. The CDR3 sequence is 12 residues long. V dropped 3 bases and J dropped 5 bases, with 7 bases sitting between them. CDR3 residues: CASSLRRTEAFF. The CDR3 bases are TGTGCCAGCAGTTTGAGAAGGACTGAAGCTTTCTTT.

This clonotype was seen a few times. This sequence joins TRBV20-1 and TRBJ1-2; D might be TRBD1 (5 bases). The CDR3 contains 11 residues. With 5 bases removed from V and 8 bases from J, the gap between germline ends came to 12 bases. Per the germline V gene, CDR1 is DFQATT and CDR2 is SNEGSKA (reference sequence). CDR3 protein: CSASGPRGYTF. The CDR3 DNA follows: TGCAGTGCTTCGGGACCGCGAGGCTACACCTTC.

This clonotype was recorded a few times. The rearrangement joins TRBV5-1 to TRBJ2-7; perhaps D is TRBD1 or TRBD2 (5 bases each). Germline CDR1 is SGHRS and CDR2 is YFSETQ. The CDR3 contains 15 residues. V was clipped by 3 bases and J by 3 bases, with 16 bases between them. This chain's CDR3 is CASSYRDPTFYEQYF. For the CDR3, the DNA is TGCGCCAGCAGCTACCGGGACCCCACCTTCTACGAGCAGTACTTC.

This clonotype was detected ten times or more. This chain links TRBV4-1 with TRBJ2-5, with D unclear. The ends were cut back, 2 bases at V and 5 bases at J, with 12 bases in the middle. The CDR3 covers 14 residues. Germline CDR1 reads MGHRA; CDR2 reads YSYEKL. This CDR3 reads CASSQMLTRETQYF. CDR3 DNA sequence: TGCGCCAGCAGCCAAATGCTAACGAGGGAGACCCAGTACTTC.

This clonotype was found a few times. The V call is TRBV4-2, the J call TRBJ2-2; TRBD2 might be the D (6 bases). CDR3 length equals 15 residues. Trimming stripped 0 bases from V and 4 bases from J, with 9 bases between. Germline V lookup: CDR1 LGHNA, CDR2 YNFKEQ. As DNA, the CDR3 is TGTGCCAGCAGCCAAGATCACGGGAGCACCGGGGAGCTGTTTTTT. This encodes CASSQDHGSTGELFF.

There are a few counts of this clonotype. The V and J genes are TRBV30 and TRBJ2-7, with 9 positions matching TRBD1. Germline-derived CDR1 and CDR2 are GTSNPN and SVGIG (reference sequence). This CDR3 contains 14 residues. J was trimmed by 0 bases and V by 3 bases; bases with no gene match: 3. CDR3 in DNA: TGTGCCTGGAGGGGACAGGGTAGCTCCTACGAGCAGTACTTC. It is translated as CAWRGQGSSYEQYF. Full variable domain (outside the CDR3, taken from reference TRBV30 and TRBJ2-7): SQTIHQWPATLVQPVGSPLSLECTVEGTSNPNLYWYRQAAGRGLQLLFYSVGIGQISSEVPQNLSASRPQDRQFILSSKKLLLSDSGFYLCAWRGQGSSYEQYFGPGTRLTVT.

This rearrangement joins TRBV10-2 to TRBJ2-1; D may be TRBD1 or TRBD2 (6 bases each). Trimming stripped 6 bases from V and 6 bases from J, with 9 bases between. The germline CDR1 and CDR2 sequences are WSHSY and SAAADI. This CDR3 is built from 12 residues. The CDR3 region is CASRGGLNEQFF. The CDR3 coding sequence is TGCGCCAGCAGAGGGGGGCTCAATGAGCAGTTCTTC.

V and J are TRBV7-9 and TRBJ2-1, with D unclear. V was shortened by 1 base and J by 7 bases, with 14 bases between the two germline ends. CDR1 is SEHNR and CDR2 is FQNEAQ in the germline V gene (reference sequence). The CDR3 consists of 15 residues. DNA for the CDR3: TGTGCCAGCAGCTTAGTTTCAGGCTCTCGTAATGAGCAGTTCTTC. Residues: CASSLVSGSRNEQFF.

The chain couples TRBV7-9 to TRBJ2-1, with TRBD2 matching 10 bases. The junction had 4 bases not matched to a gene; V was cut back by 1 base and J by 4 bases. The CDR3 is 16 amino acids. Germline CDR1 is SEHNR and CDR2 is FQNEAQ (reference sequence). This chain's CDR3 is CASSLGRTSGYNEQFF. The DNA of the CDR3 is TGTGCCAGCAGCTTAGGAAGGACTAGCGGATACAATGAGCAGTTCTTC. The whole variable domain, filled in from reference TRBV7-9 and TRBJ2-1, reads DTGVSQNPRHKITKRGQNVTFRCDPISEHNRLYWYRQTLGQGPEFLTYFQNEAQLEKSRLLSDRFSAERPKGSFSTLEIQRTEQGDSAMYLCASSLGRTSGYNEQFFGPGTRLTVL.

The chain uses TRBV5-4 and TRBJ2-1; 10 positions match TRBD2. The V gene end was trimmed by 1 base and the J gene end by 9 bases; junction bases not matched to a gene: 4. Germline V CDR1 and CDR2: SGHNT, YYREEE (reference sequence). This CDR3 is 14 amino acids long. CDR3 region: CASSLLAGVSEQFF. The CDR3 DNA is TGTGCCAGCAGCTTGCTAGCGGGAGTGAGTGAGCAGTTCTTC.

This sequence joins TRBV12-3 or TRBV12-4 and TRBJ1-2; D remains unclear. The V and J ends lost 3 bases and 1 base respectively, with 12 bases between them. The CDR3 runs 15 residues. In DNA, the CDR3 is TGTGCCAGCAGTTTTTCCGGAAGGGATAACTATGGCTACACCTTC. The encoded protein is CASSFSGRDNYGYTF.

This clonotype was observed a handful of times. The rearrangement joins TRBV7-8 to TRBJ2-3, with a weak D call TRBD1 (5 bases). The ends were cut back, 2 bases at V and 3 bases at J, with 18 bases in the middle. The CDR3 runs to 17 residues. Germline V gene data show CDR1 as SGHVS and CDR2 as FQNEAQ. The CDR3 nucleotides read TGTGCCAGCAGCTTAAACGGAAGGGGTAGAGATACAGATACGCAGTATTTT. Translating gives CASSLNGRGRDTDTQYF.

This clonotype was recorded a few times. The J gene is TRBJ2-7, the V gene TRBV20-1; the match to TRBD2 covers 8 bases. V lost 6 bases to trimming and J lost 3 bases; unmatched junction nucleotides: 7. The CDR3 consists of 13 residues. In germline, CDR1 is DFQATT, CDR2 SNEGSKA (reference sequence). CDR3 coding DNA: TGCAGTGCCCCCCTAGCGGGCCTCTACGAGCAGTACTTC. Translating it yields CSAPLAGLYEQYF.

This clonotype was detected many times. The gene calls are TRBV14 and TRBJ2-3, with 11 positions matching TRBD2. The CDR3 has 15 residues. Germline V gene sequence: CDR1 SGHDN, CDR2 FVKESK. V was clipped by 2 bases and J by 5 bases; unmatched bases: 3. As DNA, the CDR3 is TGTGCCAGCAGCCAAAGTACTAGCGGGAGAGATACGCAGTATTTT. This gives the protein CASSQSTSGRDTQYF. Combining the CDR3 with reference TRBV14 and TRBJ2-3 gives the whole variable domain EAGVTQFPSHSVIEKGQTVTLRCDPISGHDNLYWYRRVMGKEIKFLLHFVKESKQDESGMPNNRFLAERTGGTYSTLKVQPAELEDSGVYFCASSQSTSGRDTQYFGPGTRLTVL.